This T cell receptor (beta chain) comes out of a study of blood T cell repertoires in COVID-19. Study-level background: Some COVID-19 samples were acute and others convalescent; all came from the United States, Italy and Spain. The cDNA or gDNA used as material had been derived from T cells, B-cell-depleted T cells, or PBMCs.

Assay: immunoSEQ multiplex PCR; the TCRdb copy retains only in-frame clones and omits some. Here the sample spans about 400,000 clones, around 90% being singletons. Germline assignment: CDR1 SEHNR and CDR2 FQNEAQ (reference sequence). The CDR3 spans 15 residues. V lost 5 bases, J lost 1 base, and 14 bases lay in between. The sample comprised PBMCs or T cells enriched from blood (not recorded which). The chain carries TRBV7-9 and TRBJ2-5, with D perhaps matching TRBD1 (6 bases). This clonotype was obtained from a woman aged 35 to 49 with acute COVID-19. The CDR3 coding sequence is TGTGCCAGCAGCCCGCCGGACAGAATCCAAGAGACCCAGTACTTC. Its translation is CASSPPDRIQETQYF.